These 28 T cell receptor beta chains were all obtained from the same sample, sequenced in a study of blood T cell repertoires in COVID-19. Data came from immunoSEQ multiplex PCR; TCRdb stores just in-frame clones and leaves some out. The sample has 20,000 or so clones, more than 70% seen once. The sequenced material came from PBMCs or T cells enriched from blood (not recorded which). The source of these receptors is a woman younger than 45 who had recovered from COVID-19.

In this sample, this clone is medium-sized. This chain connects TRBV14 to TRBJ2-3; 7 positions agree with TRBD1. The CDR3 is made up of 16 amino acids. With 5 bases clipped from V and 1 base from J, the junction kept 9 bases outside the gene matches. The germline CDR1 and CDR2 sequences are SGHDN and FVKESK. Written as DNA, the CDR3 is TGTGCCAGCAGCGCCCGACAGGGTTGGGGCACAGATACGCAGTATTTT. Amino acid sequence: CASSARQGWGTDTQYF.

The V call is TRBV19, the J call TRBJ1-1; 7 nucleotides agree with TRBD1. The CDR3 extends over 15 amino acids. V shed 5 bases and J 4 bases; nucleotides not matched to a gene: 10. Germline V gene data show CDR1 as LNHDA and CDR2 as SQIVND (reference sequence). The CDR3 protein is CASSSNRGFGTEAFF. In DNA form, the CDR3 reads TGTGCCAGTAGTTCAAACAGGGGTTTCGGCACTGAAGCTTTCTTT.

This chain uses TRBV4-1 with TRBJ1-1, with a weak D call TRBD1 (6 bases). The CDR3 extends over 15 amino acids. V was clipped by 2 bases and J by 6 bases, with 16 bases between them. Germline values: CDR1 MGHRA, CDR2 YSYEKL. CDR3 amino acids: CASSQPQTGIAEAFF. The CDR3 region has the DNA TGCGCCAGCAGCCAACCCCAGACAGGCATTGCTGAAGCTTTCTTT.

The rearrangement links TRBV10-3 to TRBJ2-3; 8 positions match TRBD1. Germline-derived CDR1 and CDR2 are ENHRY and SYGVKD. The CDR3 runs to 16 residues. After removal of 6 bases from V and 1 base from J, the junction contained 9 bases not matched to a gene. In DNA form, the CDR3 reads TGTGCCATCAGCCATGGACAGGGCTGGGGCACAGATACGCAGTATTTT. As protein: CAISHGQGWGTDTQYF.

The chain has TRBV12-5 and TRBJ2-1; 12 bases line up with TRBD2. Trimming at V came to 4 bases and at J to 1 base, leaving 2 bases not matched to a gene. Germline V gene sequence: CDR1 LGHNT, CDR2 FRNRAP. The CDR3 length is 16 residues. The CDR3 DNA follows: TGTGCTAGTGGTTCCGGACTAGCGGGGTCCTACAATGAGCAGTTCTTC. It is translated as CASGSGLAGSYNEQFF.

CDR3 nucleotides: TGTGCCAGCAGTTATATCGGAGAATATGGCTACACCTTC. Translation gives CASSYIGEYGYTF. The V call is TRBV6-2 or TRBV6-3, the J call TRBJ1-2, with D unclear. Trimming removed 3 bases at V and 5 bases at J, with 10 bases between. Germline lookup yields CDR1 MNHEY and CDR2 SVGEGT. The CDR3 is 13 residues long.

The chain has TRBV7-3 and TRBJ1-2; D unclear. Germline V gene lookup returns CDR1 SGHTA and CDR2 FQGTGA. The V end was cut by 1 base, the J end by 6 bases, with 12 bases between. The CDR3 sequence is 14 residues long. The CDR3 DNA sequence: TGTGCCAGCAGCTTAATATCCGGTTCGGATGGCTACACCTTC. Translating it yields CASSLISGSDGYTF.

V is TRBV4-3 and J is TRBJ2-2, with D perhaps TRBD1 (6 bases). CDR3 length: 15 residues. The V end was cut by 2 bases, the J end by 6 bases, with 13 bases between. In germline, CDR1 is LGHNA, CDR2 YSLEER. The CDR3 DNA reads TGCGCCAGCAGCCAATCCACAGGGAAGGCCGGGGAGCTGTTTTTT. Translation: CASSQSTGKAGELFF.

The chain has TRBV30 and TRBJ2-7; 9 positions match TRBD2. The CDR3 spans 14 residues. Per the germline V gene, CDR1 is GTSNPN and CDR2 is SVGIG (reference sequence). V was clipped by 5 bases and J by 4 bases; unmatched bases: 9. Here the CDR3 DNA reads TGTGCCTGGGCACAAGTAGCGGGGGAGTACGAGCAGTACTTC. Translation: CAWAQVAGEYEQYF. Using reference TRBV30 and TRBJ2-7 for the parts outside the CDR3, the full variable domain is SQTIHQWPATLVQPVGSPLSLECTVEGTSNPNLYWYRQAAGRGLQLLFYSVGIGQISSEVPQNLSASRPQDRQFILSSKKLLLSDSGFYLCAWAQVAGEYEQYFGPGTRLTVT.

The V and J genes are TRBV19 and TRBJ2-7, with 12 bases identical to TRBD2. J lost 3 bases, V lost 4 bases, and 4 bases had no gene match. Per germline, CDR1 LNHDA and CDR2 SQIVND (reference sequence). The CDR3 loop spans 15 amino acids. CDR3 sequence: CASSTSGGAFYEQYF. CDR3 DNA: TGTGCCAGTAGTACTAGCGGGGGGGCCTTCTACGAGCAGTACTTC.

The CDR3 here is CASSGGQGLQETQYF. The DNA of the CDR3 is TGTGCCAGCAGTGGTGGCCAGGGTCTACAAGAGACCCAGTACTTC. The chain is built from TRBV2 and TRBJ2-5; TRBD1 might be the D (5 bases). The CDR3 is 15 residues long. V was clipped by 4 bases and J by 2 bases, with 14 bases between them. Germline CDR1 reads SNHLY; CDR2 reads FYNNEI.

DNA for the CDR3: TGTGCCAGCAGTTTATACCCTTGGGGGGGCGGGACAACTAATGAAAAACTGTTTTTT. This encodes CASSLYPWGGGTTNEKLFF. The chain combines TRBV27 with TRBJ1-4; TRBD1 is a possible D gene (6 bases). V lost 1 base to trimming and J lost 0 bases, with 18 bases between them. CDR3 length: 19 amino acids. Germline CDR1 and CDR2: MNHEY and SMNVEV (reference sequence).

The chain is built from TRBV19 and TRBJ1-2; tentatively, D is TRBD1 (6 bases). This CDR3 has 13 amino acids. CDR1 is LNHDA, CDR2 SQIVND, per germline (reference sequence). The ends were cut back, 5 bases at V and 2 bases at J, with 9 bases in the middle. CDR3 loop: CASSHDRNYGYTF. DNA of the CDR3: TGTGCCAGTAGTCATGACAGGAACTATGGCTACACCTTC.

The chain joins TRBV6-5 to TRBJ1-2; 9 nucleotides line up with TRBD1. Germline CDR1 reads MNHEY; CDR2 reads SVGAGI. J gave up 0 bases and V 2 bases, and 1 base lay outside the gene matches. This CDR3 is 15 amino acids long. The CDR3 region is CASSYTGGANYGYTF. CDR3 nucleotide sequence: TGTGCCAGCAGTTACACAGGGGGCGCTAACTATGGCTACACCTTC.

This chain uses TRBV2 with TRBJ2-3, with D tentatively TRBD2 (5 bases). There are 15 residues in the CDR3. Per germline, CDR1 SNHLY and CDR2 FYNNEI. V dropped 7 bases and J dropped 3 bases, with 17 bases sitting between them. The CDR3 spells CASNLNGVGTDTQYF. The CDR3 DNA reads TGTGCCAGCAACTTAAACGGGGTGGGGACAGATACGCAGTATTTT.

The chain joins TRBV29-1 to TRBJ1-3; D remains unclear. The V gene's germline CDR1 is SQVTM and CDR2 ANQGSEA. V shed 3 bases and J shed 0 bases, with 9 bases lying between them. The CDR3 spans 14 residues. The CDR3 nucleotides read TGCAGCGTTGAGGCCCGCCTCTCTGGAAACACCATATATTTT. This codes for CSVEARLSGNTIYF.

The rearrangement links TRBV5-5 to TRBJ2-7, with 9 positions matching TRBD1. CDR1 SGHKS and CDR2 YYEKEE come from the germline V gene (reference sequence). The CDR3 sequence is 16 residues long. Trimming took 6 bases from V and 0 from J; bases not matched to a gene: 10. The CDR3 reads CASILGAGQGSYEQYF. The CDR3 DNA follows: TGTGCCAGCATCCTAGGGGCGGGACAGGGCTCCTACGAGCAGTACTTC.

This clone was seen only once. The chain combines TRBV10-3 with TRBJ2-5; 8 bases fit TRBD1. The CDR3 length is 14 residues. Germline V lookup: CDR1 ENHRY, CDR2 SYGVKD. The V segment lost 10 bases and the J segment 1 base; nucleotides outside the gene matches: 8. CDR3 nucleotide sequence: TGTGCCAGCCGCGTCGGGACAGGCCAAGAGACCCAGTACTTC. It yields the protein CASRVGTGQETQYF.

The chain links TRBV3-1 (or the pseudogene TRBV3-2) to TRBJ2-5, with TRBD1 matching over 8 bases. The CDR3 runs to 15 residues. The junction had 8 bases not matched to a gene; V was cut back by 1 base and J by 7 bases. Germline CDR1 reads LGHDT; CDR2 reads YNNKEL (reference sequence). This chain's CDR3 is CASSQGYRGVGTQYF. In DNA form, the CDR3 reads TGTGCCAGCAGCCAAGGGTACAGGGGGGTAGGGACCCAGTACTTC.

The V call is TRBV9, the J call TRBJ1-1; 10 positions agree with TRBD1. The germline V gene encodes CDR1 SGDLS and CDR2 YYNGEE. CDR3 length: 14 residues. V lost 2 bases, J lost 8 bases, and 6 bases stayed unmatched. CDR3 coding DNA: TGTGCCAGCAGCGTGTCCGGGACAGGGGCCGAAGCTTTCTTT. This encodes CASSVSGTGAEAFF.

The chain is built from TRBV5-1 and TRBJ1-6; 7 bases fit TRBD1. The CDR3 covers 17 residues. Looked up from germline, CDR1 is SGHRS and CDR2 is YFSETQ. Trimming cost V 4 bases and J 3 bases; bases outside gene matches: 10. DNA for the CDR3: TGCGCCAGCAGCGCGGAGGGTGGACAGGTCTATAATTCACCCCTCCACTTT. It translates to CASSAEGGQVYNSPLHF.

The V gene is TRBV6-5, the J gene TRBJ1-2; maybe TRBD1 (5 bases). CDR3 size: 12 residues. V was shortened by 6 bases and J by 8 bases, with 13 bases between the two germline ends. From germline, CDR1 is MNHEY and CDR2 SVGAGI. CDR3 in DNA: TGTGCCAGCAGGGAGTACAGGCAGGGCTACACCTTC. This sequence encodes CASREYRQGYTF.

V and J are TRBV5-4 and TRBJ2-3, with D maybe TRBD2 (6 bases). Germline CDR1 is SGHNT and CDR2 is YYREEE (reference sequence). Trimming stripped 0 bases from V and 1 base from J, with 9 bases between. The length of the CDR3 is 15 residues. CDR3 nucleotides: TGTGCCAGCAGCTTGGCCGGGGGTGGCACAGATACGCAGTATTTT. Its protein product is CASSLAGGGTDTQYF.

This clone was seen a single time. The rearrangement links TRBV2 to TRBJ1-1; 9 bases map to TRBD1. The CDR3 spans 15 residues. Germline values: CDR1 SNHLY, CDR2 FYNNEI. J was trimmed by 0 bases and V by 8 bases; bases with no gene match: 7. CDR3 DNA sequence: TGTGCCAGCGGATGGACAGGGGACTTGAACACTGAAGCTTTCTTT. Translated, it gives CASGWTGDLNTEAFF.

The chain has TRBV24-1 and TRBJ2-1, with D hard to call. Germline loops: CDR1 KGHDR, CDR2 SFDVKD. V dropped 5 bases and J dropped 2 bases, with 12 bases sitting between them. The CDR3 covers 15 residues. CDR3 in DNA: TGTGCCACCAGTGGGGTACAGTTACCCTACAATGAGCAGTTCTTC. Translated, it gives CATSGVQLPYNEQFF.

This chain links TRBV7-2 with TRBJ1-3; tentative D call: TRBD1 (5 bases). Between the trimmed V and J ends, which lost 8 bases and 4 bases, there was a span of 15 bases. The germline V gene has CDR1 SGHTA and CDR2 FQGNSA. This CDR3 has 14 amino acids. The CDR3 reads CASSSGGRGNTIYF. The CDR3 coding sequence is TGTGCCAGCTCCAGCGGGGGAAGAGGAAACACCATATATTTT.

CDR3 sequence: CAWRQGESPLHF. The CDR3 DNA sequence: TGTGCCTGGAGGCAGGGGGAATCACCCCTCCACTTT. This chain uses TRBV30 with TRBJ1-6, with 7 bases identical to TRBD1. The CDR3 totals 12 residues. CDR1 and CDR2 from the germline V gene are GTSNPN and SVGIG (reference sequence). V shed 3 bases, J shed 10 bases, and the junction held 3 bases outside the gene matches. The full variable domain, with the rest looked up from reference TRBV30 and TRBJ1-6, is SQTIHQWPATLVQPVGSPLSLECTVEGTSNPNLYWYRQAAGRGLQLLFYSVGIGQISSEVPQNLSASRPQDRQFILSSKKLLLSDSGFYLCAWRQGESPLHFGNGTRLTVT.

J is TRBJ1-6 and V is TRBV14; TRBD1 matches 8 bases. The germline gives CDR1 SGHDN, CDR2 FVKESK. This CDR3 comprises 14 residues. Losses at the gene ends were 7 bases for V and 7 bases for J; bases not matched to a gene: 6. The CDR3 DNA follows: TGTGCCAGCATGGCAGGGGGCTGGAATTCACCCCTCCACTTT. Encoded protein: CASMAGGWNSPLHF.